This T cell receptor beta chain emerged from a study of Ad26.COV2.S vaccination and SARS-CoV-2 variants. Study-level findings and limits: It was found that vaccine and placebo recipients had similar non-spike TCR breadth.

The treatment here: about 20 received Ad26.COV2.S at low or high dose, single or two shots; 5 received placebo; per-sample allocation not given. It was on day 63 after the first vaccine or placebo injection that samples were taken. An adult donor aged 18-55 years was enrolled in Boston. Method: immunoSEQ multiplex PCR; TCRdb's copy keeps in-frame clones and lacks some. Of almost 400,000 clones listed, approximately 89% were seen once; the top ten hold 1.5% to 2%. Worth noting for this clone: Antigen unknown.

Sequenced here: peripheral blood, sampled in a trial of Ad26.COV2.S vaccine versus placebo. The receptor's source is a person between 18 and 65 years old who received the Ad26.COV2.S COVID-19 vaccine or a placebo.

CDR3 sequence (DNA): TGTGCCAGCAGTGAAAGGGGAAGGGGTTCTGGGGCCAACGTCCTGACTTTC. It specifies CASSERGRGSGANVLTF. This chain connects TRBV6-1 to TRBJ2-6; tentative D call: TRBD1 (5 bases). The germline gives CDR1 MNHNS, CDR2 SASEGT. V was trimmed by 2 bases and J by 1 base, leaving 12 bases between them. There are 17 residues in the CDR3.